This entry lists 32 T cell receptor beta chains sequenced from one sample in a study of cytomegalovirus exposure and HLA in healthy donors. The PCR employed 60 Vbeta primers together with 13 Jbeta primers. TCRdb's copy holds only in-frame clones and misses some; the assay was immunoSEQ multiplex PCR. The profile shows fewer than 140,000 clones, about two thirds of them singletons. The sample comprised PBMCs. Receptors were obtained from a boy aged 5 to 17 in good health and CMV-seronegative.

The rearrangement links TRBV7-2 to TRBJ2-7, with TRBD1 matching 10 bases. Per germline, CDR1 SGHTA and CDR2 FQGNSA. This CDR3 region has 16 residues. Trimming removed 6 bases from V and 6 bases from J; junction bases left unmatched: 14. This chain's CDR3 is CASSKPGTGAVREQYF. CDR3 DNA: TGTGCCAGCAGTAAACCCGGGACAGGGGCTGTCCGCGAGCAGTACTTC.

This chain links TRBV5-1 with TRBJ2-5; D is undetermined. The CDR3 has 14 residues. Germline lookup yields CDR1 SGHRS and CDR2 YFSETQ. Trimming shortened V by 1 base and J by 1 base, and 8 bases separated the two germline ends. CDR3 in amino acids: CASSLLRSQETQYF. DNA of the CDR3: TGCGCCAGCAGCTTGCTTAGGAGCCAAGAGACCCAGTACTTC.

The chain employs TRBV13 and TRBJ2-7; no clear D. This CDR3 is 14 amino acids long. Germline V CDR1 and CDR2: PRHDT, FYEKMQ (reference sequence). Trimming took 0 bases from V and 1 from J, leaving 7 bases between them. For the CDR3, the DNA is TGTGCCAGCAGCTTAGGGGGCAGATCCTACGAGCAGTACTTC. Translating gives CASSLGGRSYEQYF.

The chain uses TRBV7-3 and TRBJ2-1; the D gene is possibly TRBD2 (5 bases). The CDR3 is made up of 13 amino acids. Trimming took off 2 bases at V and 6 bases at J, with 8 bases between the two ends. CDR1 SGHTA and CDR2 FQGTGA come from the germline V gene. The CDR3 region has the DNA TGTGCCAGCAGCTTAGGACTGTTCAATGAGCAGTTCTTC. Translation: CASSLGLFNEQFF.

The chain recombines TRBV7-9 with TRBJ1-5; 11 nucleotides match TRBD1. Germline assignment: CDR1 SEHNR and CDR2 FQNEAQ (reference sequence). The CDR3 totals 17 residues. With V trimmed by 3 bases and J by 4 bases, 8 bases remained unmatched. The CDR3 region has the DNA TGTGCCAGCAGCTTGGACTCCGGGACAGGGGGTAATCAGCCCCAGCATTTT. It encodes CASSLDSGTGGNQPQHF.

The rearrangement uses TRBV29-1 and TRBJ2-5; D perhaps matches TRBD2 (5 bases). This CDR3 is built from 12 residues. CDR1 and CDR2 from the germline V gene are SQVTM and ANQGSEA. With 7 bases removed from V and 4 bases from J, the gap between germline ends came to 13 bases. The chain's CDR3 is CSGNSGGETQYF. CDR3 nucleotides: TGCAGCGGGAACAGCGGCGGAGAGACCCAGTACTTC.

This clone occurred a few times. J is TRBJ2-1 and V is TRBV28, with D uncertain. This CDR3 spans 13 amino acids. Germline CDR1 is MDHEN and CDR2 is SYDVKM. Trimming took off 4 bases at V and 7 bases at J, with 11 bases between the two ends. CDR3 sequence (DNA): TGTGCCAGCAGTTCGTGGCCCCTTAATGAGCAGTTCTTC. It encodes CASSSWPLNEQFF.

The gene calls are TRBV10-3 and TRBJ2-7; D may be TRBD1 (5 bases). The germline gives CDR1 ENHRY, CDR2 SYGVKD. V lost 0 bases and J lost 2, with 11 bases in between. There are 15 residues in the CDR3. The CDR3: CAISESPGPTYEQYF. The CDR3 bases are TGTGCCATCAGTGAGTCGCCAGGGCCCACCTACGAGCAGTACTTC.

This clone has only one observation. V and J are TRBV4-3 and TRBJ2-7; 8 positions match TRBD1. Trimming cost V 4 bases and J 5 bases; bases outside gene matches: 4. CDR3 length: 13 amino acids. Germline V gene data show CDR1 as LGHNA and CDR2 as YSLEER. The CDR3, as DNA: TGCGCCAGCAGCCGCCAACAGGGGGACGAGCAGTACTTC. Translation: CASSRQQGDEQYF.

V is TRBV7-3 and J is TRBJ2-3; 7 positions match TRBD2. The trim removed 1 base at V and 4 bases at J, leaving 8 bases unmatched. Germline-derived CDR1 and CDR2 are SGHTA and FQGTGA. CDR3 size: 16 residues. As DNA, the CDR3 is TGTGCCAGCAGCTTAATGGCGGGAGCCCCCCCAGATACGCAGTATTTT. It translates to CASSLMAGAPPDTQYF.

This clone has just a few counts. The chain uses TRBV27 and TRBJ2-7; the match to TRBD2 covers 9 bases. CDR3 length: 14 residues. From germline, CDR1 is MNHEY and CDR2 SMNVEV (reference sequence). V dropped 9 bases and J dropped 7; count of bases not matched to a gene: 13. The CDR3 DNA follows: TGTGCCAGTGGATGGCGGGGGGGCAGTAGAGAGCAGTACTTC. It encodes CASGWRGGSREQYF.

The gene calls are TRBV5-1 and TRBJ1-1, with D perhaps TRBD1 (6 bases). CDR3 length: 13 residues. Germline CDR1 reads SGHRS; CDR2 reads YFSETQ. The V and J ends lost 4 bases and 1 base respectively, with 8 bases between them. The CDR3 region is CASSPGQNTEAFF. CDR3 in DNA: TGCGCCAGCAGCCCGGGACAGAACACTGAAGCTTTCTTT.

The chain's CDR3 is CAISEFPGTGGNQPQHF. The CDR3 nucleotides read TGTGCCATCAGTGAGTTCCCCGGGACAGGGGGCAATCAGCCCCAGCATTTT. J is TRBJ1-5 and V is TRBV10-3, with TRBD1 matching 10 bases. V lost 1 base and J lost 2; bases outside the gene matches: 5. The CDR3 is made up of 17 amino acids. Germline V gene lookup returns CDR1 ENHRY and CDR2 SYGVKD.

The chain combines TRBV9 with TRBJ2-5; weak D call: TRBD2 (6 bases). The CDR3 has 15 residues. The V end lost 0 bases, the J end lost 5 bases, and 14 bases lay between the germline ends. Germline assignment: CDR1 SGDLS and CDR2 YYNGEE. CDR3 sequence: CASSVATGVRETQYF. The DNA for the CDR3 is TGTGCCAGCAGCGTAGCTACGGGAGTGAGGGAGACCCAGTACTTC.

J is TRBJ2-7 and V is TRBV4-2; possible D gene TRBD2, 6 bases. There are 14 residues in the CDR3. V was cut by 4 bases and J by 0 bases, with 10 bases left in between. Germline CDR1 is LGHNA and CDR2 is YNFKEQ. DNA of the CDR3: TGTGCCAGCAGCCTTCCCGGGGGCTCCTACGAGCAGTACTTC. It translates to CASSLPGGSYEQYF.

The chain employs TRBV23-1 and TRBJ1-4; D uncertain. TRBV23-1 has ORF status, its function being uncertain. The CDR3 spans 14 residues. V lost 3 bases to trimming and J lost 7 bases, with 12 bases between them. The CDR3 DNA follows: TGCGCCAGCAGTCAGGAGGGCGTCGGTGAAAAACTGTTTTTT. This codes for CASSQEGVGEKLFF.

The J gene is TRBJ2-7, the V gene TRBV4-1; D assignment may be TRBD1 or TRBD2 (6 bases each). Germline CDR1 reads MGHRA; CDR2 reads YSYEKL. The CDR3 consists of 15 residues. V lost 4 bases and J 2 bases, leaving 15 bases between the germline ends. CDR3 DNA: TGCGCCAGCAGCCTAGAGGGGGGAGTTCCCTACGAGCAGTACTTC. Amino acids: CASSLEGGVPYEQYF.

The chain combines TRBV30 with TRBJ2-1, with TRBD2 identical over 11 bases. Germline CDR1 GTSNPN, CDR2 SVGIG (reference sequence). Trimming removed 1 base from V and 5 bases from J; junction bases left unmatched: 1. The CDR3 totals 14 residues. CDR3: CAWSAGLADNEQFF. The CDR3 coding sequence is TGTGCCTGGAGTGCGGGACTAGCGGACAATGAGCAGTTCTTC.

This clone showed up just a few times. The J gene is TRBJ1-5, the V gene TRBV5-5; 8 bases align to TRBD1. The CDR3 sequence is 14 residues long. Germline CDR1 and CDR2: SGHKS and YYEKEE (reference sequence). The trim removed 3 bases at V and 2 bases at J, leaving 1 base unmatched. CDR3 DNA sequence: TGTGCCAGCAGCTCGGGACAGGGCAATCAGCCCCAGCATTTT. Amino acid sequence: CASSSGQGNQPQHF.

The V call is TRBV5-6, the J call TRBJ1-1; D ambiguous. The germline CDR1 and CDR2 sequences are SGHDT and YYEEEE. The CDR3 contains 14 residues. The V end lost 0 bases, the J end lost 1 base, and 7 bases lay between the germline ends. CDR3 region: CASSLDTGNTEAFF. CDR3 bases: TGTGCCAGCAGCTTGGACACGGGGAACACTGAAGCTTTCTTT.

The chain combines TRBV4-1 with TRBJ1-2; the D gene is possibly TRBD1 (5 bases). The V and J ends lost 2 bases and 6 bases respectively, with 19 bases between them. CDR1 is MGHRA, CDR2 YSYEKL, per germline. The CDR3 extends over 16 amino acids. CDR3 sequence: CASSQLAPDRSNGYTF. DNA of the CDR3: TGCGCCAGCAGCCAACTTGCACCCGACAGATCTAATGGCTACACCTTC.

The chain links TRBV4-1 to TRBJ1-3; the D gene is possibly TRBD1 (6 bases). The CDR3 loop spans 17 amino acids. Germline V gene sequence: CDR1 MGHRA, CDR2 YSYEKL. The V gene lost 4 bases and the J gene lost 1 base, with 17 bases spanning the gap. The CDR3 loop is CASSPIQTGKSGNTIYF. The CDR3 DNA sequence: TGCGCCAGCAGCCCTATTCAGACAGGCAAGTCTGGAAACACCATATATTTT.

On this clone: The same CDR3 also results from other DNA sequences found in this sample. V is TRBV9 and J is TRBJ2-1, with TRBD2 matching 11 bases. From germline, CDR1 is SGDLS and CDR2 YYNGEE. The CDR3 has 15 residues. With V trimmed by 2 bases and J by 4 bases, 2 bases remained unmatched. This CDR3 is CASSVTSGSYNEQFF. CDR3 DNA sequence: TGTGCCAGCAGCGTTACTAGCGGGAGTTACAATGAGCAGTTCTTC.

CDR3 amino acids: CASSQEDRGGNQPQHF. The CDR3 DNA reads as TGCGCCAGCAGCCAAGAGGACAGGGGAGGGAATCAGCCCCAGCATTTT. The chain has TRBV4-1 and TRBJ1-5, with 9 positions matching TRBD1. J gave up 4 bases and V 0 bases, and 4 bases lay outside the gene matches. The germline V gene has CDR1 MGHRA and CDR2 YSYEKL. CDR3 length equals 16 residues.

This clone was seen only once. The genes are TRBV2 and TRBJ2-1; 8 nucleotides match TRBD2. The germline CDR1 and CDR2 sequences are SNHLY and FYNNEI. The CDR3 extends over 15 amino acids. V was pared by 2 bases and J by 2 bases, with 2 bases of the junction left unmatched. The CDR3 bases are TGTGCCAGCAGTGAATCGCGGGAGGCCTACAATGAGCAGTTCTTC. This encodes CASSESREAYNEQFF.

This clone showed up just a few times. This chain links TRBV11-3 with TRBJ2-5; 9 bases line up with TRBD1. This CDR3 spans 16 amino acids. Germline V lookup: CDR1 SGHNT, CDR2 YENEEA. Unmatched junction bases numbered 9, after V lost 5 bases and J lost 2 bases. CDR3 protein: CASSTWDRVDQETQYF. In nucleotides, the CDR3 is TGTGCCAGCAGCACCTGGGACAGGGTCGATCAAGAGACCCAGTACTTC.

The rearrangement joins TRBV30 to TRBJ2-7; TRBD2 agrees at 12 bases. Germline loops: CDR1 GTSNPN, CDR2 SVGIG (reference sequence). The CDR3 has 14 residues. V was clipped by 4 bases and J by 1 base; unmatched bases: 2. CDR3 nucleotides: TGTGCCTGGAACCTAGCGGGAGGGTCCTACGAGCAGTACTTC. Translated: CAWNLAGGSYEQYF.

The genes are TRBV29-1 and TRBJ1-1; 7 nucleotides align to TRBD1. The CDR3 extends over 12 amino acids. CDR1 is SQVTM and CDR2 is ANQGSEA in the germline V gene. The V gene end was trimmed by 3 bases and the J gene end by 4 bases; junction bases not matched to a gene: 2. The CDR3 region has the DNA TGCAGCGTTGACAGGGGGAGCACTGAAGCTTTCTTT. Amino acids: CSVDRGSTEAFF.

V and J are TRBV4-1 and TRBJ2-7; D uncertain. This CDR3 spans 15 amino acids. V gave up 1 base and J gave up 2 bases, with 12 bases separating them. Germline values: CDR1 MGHRA, CDR2 YSYEKL. The CDR3 DNA reads as TGCGCCAGCAGCCAAGGTGGGTTAAGCGCCTACGAGCAGTACTTC. Encoded protein: CASSQGGLSAYEQYF.

The rearrangement joins TRBV7-8 to TRBJ1-6; no reliable D call. Germline V gene lookup returns CDR1 SGHVS and CDR2 FQNEAQ. Trimming removed 5 bases from V and 6 bases from J, with 17 bases in between. The CDR3 spans 16 residues. DNA for the CDR3: TGTGCCAGCAGCCCCAAGCGGGATATTCCTAATTCACCCCTCCACTTT. It codes for CASSPKRDIPNSPLHF.

The J gene is TRBJ2-5, the V gene TRBV30, with TRBD2 matching 9 bases. This CDR3 contains 16 residues. Looked up from germline, CDR1 is GTSNPN and CDR2 is SVGIG (reference sequence). V gave up 2 bases and J gave up 4 bases; unmatched junction bases: 11. The CDR3 loop is CAWSLQGGRARETQYF. The CDR3, as DNA: TGTGCCTGGAGTCTTCAGGGCGGGAGGGCCCGAGAGACCCAGTACTTC.

The rearrangement links TRBV5-1 to TRBJ2-1; D perhaps matches TRBD2 (5 bases). Trimming removed 4 bases at V and 4 bases at J, with 15 bases between. The CDR3 has 15 residues. Germline-derived CDR1 and CDR2 are SGHRS and YFSETQ. The DNA for the CDR3 is TGCGCCAGCAGCCCCGGCCCAGGCGGGTACAATGAGCAGTTCTTC. As protein: CASSPGPGGYNEQFF.